The 23 T cell receptor beta chains listed next were all sequenced from one sample in a study of T cell changes during pregnancy in multiple sclerosis. Profiling relied on immunoSEQ multiplex PCR, and the TCRdb table lists in-frame clones only, not all of them. Here the sample spans under 110,000 clones, around 90% being singletons. Sequences were derived from peripheral blood, sampled after pregnancy. These receptors were collected from a female donor with multiple sclerosis, enrolled in a pregnancy study.

This chain connects TRBV5-4 to TRBJ1-6; D is unresolved. The CDR3 has 14 amino acids. From germline, CDR1 is SGHNT and CDR2 YYREEE (reference sequence). V was cut by 5 bases and J by 0 bases, with 6 bases left in between. CDR3 sequence: CASRPSSYNSPLHF. Written as DNA, the CDR3 is TGTGCCAGCAGGCCGAGCTCCTATAATTCACCCCTCCACTTT. Complete variable domain (other parts from reference TRBV5-4 and TRBJ1-6): ETGVTQSPTHLIKTRGQQVTLRCSSQSGHNTVSWYQQALGQGPQFIFQYYREEENGRGNFPPRFSGLQFPNYSSELNVNALELDDSALYLCASRPSSYNSPLHFGNGTRLTVT.

V and J are TRBV30 and TRBJ2-1; 7 nucleotides agree with TRBD2. V shed 2 bases, J shed 10 bases, and the junction held 8 bases outside the gene matches. The CDR3 totals 13 residues. The germline V gene encodes CDR1 GTSNPN and CDR2 SVGIG (reference sequence). DNA of the CDR3: TGTGCCTGGAGTCTAGCGGCCCTGGGAGAGCAGTTCTTC. Translated: CAWSLAALGEQFF.

V and J are TRBV27 and TRBJ2-7, with a possible D match to TRBD2 (6 bases). Germline V gene data show CDR1 as MNHEY and CDR2 as SMNVEV (reference sequence). CDR3 length equals 16 residues. Trimming pared 3 bases from V and 0 bases from J, leaving 15 bases between. CDR3 bases: TGTGCCAGCAGTTTGACAAGGGCGGGAAGCTCCTACGAGCAGTACTTC. Protein sequence: CASSLTRAGSSYEQYF.

The V call is TRBV21-1, the J call TRBJ2-1; the table names TRBD2, a call not compared with the DNA. TRBV21-1 is annotated as a pseudogene. The CDR3 is 19 residues long. Here the CDR3 reads CASSASYISSSGAYNEQFF. The CDR3 coding sequence is TGTGCCAGCAGCGCCTCGTACATATCGTCTAGCGGGGCCTACAATGAGCAGTTCTTC.

The J gene is TRBJ2-2, the V gene TRBV5-5, with TRBD2 matching 10 bases. Germline trimming cut 5 bases from V and 4 bases from J; bases unmatched to any gene: 8. The germline gives CDR1 SGHKS, CDR2 YYEKEE (reference sequence). The CDR3 consists of 16 residues. The chain's CDR3 is CASSPRTSGITGELFF. Here the CDR3 DNA reads TGTGCCAGCAGTCCCCGGACTAGCGGAATCACCGGGGAGCTGTTTTTT.

The chain recombines TRBV11-2 with TRBJ1-2, with 11 positions matching TRBD1. The CDR3 contains 15 residues. The junction had 3 bases not matched to a gene; V was cut back by 1 base and J by 5 bases. Germline CDR1 is SGHAT and CDR2 is FQNNGV. CDR3 coding DNA: TGTGCCAGCAGCTTAGGGACAGGGGGCCTTTATGGCTACACCTTC. Protein product: CASSLGTGGLYGYTF. Drawing the rest from reference TRBV11-2 and TRBJ1-2, the complete variable domain is EAGVAQSPRYKIIEKRQSVAFWCNPISGHATLYWYQQILGQGPKLLIQFQNNGVVDDSQLPKDRFSAERLKGVDSTLKIQPAKLEDSAVYLCASSLGTGGLYGYTFGSGTRLTVV.

This chain joins TRBV9 and TRBJ1-1; a possible D gene is TRBD1 (5 bases). With 4 bases removed from V and 4 bases from J, the gap between germline ends came to 14 bases. Germline V gene data show CDR1 as SGDLS and CDR2 as YYNGEE. CDR3 length: 14 residues. DNA of the CDR3: TGTGCCAGCAGCCCCTTTCTGGGGGGCACTGAAGCTTTCTTT. Its protein product is CASSPFLGGTEAFF.

The chain combines TRBV9 with TRBJ1-1; D is unclear. Germline V gene data show CDR1 as SGDLS and CDR2 as YYNGEE. Trimming removed 0 bases from V and 0 bases from J, with 9 bases in between. CDR3 length: 15 amino acids. The CDR3: CASSVVRGMNTEAFF. DNA of the CDR3: TGTGCCAGCAGCGTAGTTCGGGGAATGAACACTGAAGCTTTCTTT.

The genes are TRBV7-8 and TRBJ2-7; 7 bases fit TRBD2. V was clipped by 5 bases and J by 3 bases; unmatched bases: 10. The CDR3 has 15 residues. Germline lookup yields CDR1 SGHVS and CDR2 FQNEAQ. The CDR3 bases are TGTGCCAGCAGCCGAGCTTGGGGGGGGAGCTACGAGCAGTACTTC. It is translated as CASSRAWGGSYEQYF.

A few counts support this clone. The chain is built from TRBV2 and TRBJ1-4, with a weak D call TRBD1 (6 bases). V was shortened by 9 bases and J by 8 bases, with 13 bases between the two germline ends. The CDR3 length is 12 residues. CDR1 and CDR2 (germline): SNHLY, FYNNEI. The CDR3 region is CARQGNDEKLFF. CDR3 coding DNA: TGTGCCAGACAGGGTAATGACGAAAAACTGTTTTTT.

The chain is built from TRBV11-2 and TRBJ2-5, with 9 positions matching TRBD1. Unmatched junction bases numbered 3, after V lost 5 bases and J lost 2 bases. The CDR3 is 14 amino acids. Germline V gene data show CDR1 as SGHAT and CDR2 as FQNNGV. CDR3 in amino acids: CASSGQGLQETQYF. The DNA for the CDR3 is TGTGCCAGCAGCGGACAGGGGCTTCAAGAGACCCAGTACTTC. Combining the CDR3 with reference TRBV11-2 and TRBJ2-5 gives the whole variable domain EAGVAQSPRYKIIEKRQSVAFWCNPISGHATLYWYQQILGQGPKLLIQFQNNGVVDDSQLPKDRFSAERLKGVDSTLKIQPAKLEDSAVYLCASSGQGLQETQYFGPGTRLLVL.

The V and J genes are TRBV14 and TRBJ2-7; a possible D gene is TRBD1 (6 bases). CDR1 and CDR2 from the germline V gene are SGHDN and FVKESK. This CDR3 has 15 residues. V shed 0 bases and J shed 2 bases, with 11 bases lying between them. CDR3 amino acids: CASSQEWQGTYEQYF. The CDR3 region has the DNA TGTGCCAGCAGCCAAGAGTGGCAGGGGACCTACGAGCAGTACTTC.

V and J are TRBV18 and TRBJ1-2; TRBD1 is a possible D gene (6 bases). Trimming pared 1 base from V and 4 bases from J, leaving 13 bases between. This CDR3 comprises 15 residues. Germline V CDR1 and CDR2: KGHSH, LQKENI. CDR3 loop: CASSPQEGRGYGYTF. The DNA of the CDR3 is TGTGCCAGCTCACCACAAGAAGGCAGGGGCTATGGCTACACCTTC.

A single count supports this clone. The V gene is TRBV5-1, the J gene TRBJ2-7; 7 bases are shared with TRBD2. The CDR3 length is 15 residues. Trimming removed 0 bases from V and 3 bases from J; junction bases left unmatched: 6. Germline CDR1 SGHRS, CDR2 YFSETQ. The chain's CDR3 is CASSLDGAGIYEQYF. The CDR3 DNA sequence: TGCGCCAGCAGCTTGGATGGAGCGGGGATCTACGAGCAGTACTTC.

The rearrangement joins TRBV4-2 to TRBJ1-5; D gene ambiguous. Germline V gives CDR1 LGHNA, CDR2 YNFKEQ. V gave up 1 base and J gave up 0 bases, with 7 bases separating them. The CDR3 spans 15 residues. CDR3 in amino acids: CASSQGGNSNQPQHF. In DNA form, the CDR3 reads TGTGCCAGCAGCCAAGGAGGAAATAGCAATCAGCCCCAGCATTTT.

The chain combines TRBV6-5 with TRBJ2-2; the D is unclear. The CDR3 is 13 amino acids. Trimming left V 2 bases short and J 5 bases short, with 6 bases between. In germline, CDR1 is MNHEY, CDR2 SVGAGI. CDR3 loop: CASSYQKTGELFF. In DNA, the CDR3 is TGTGCCAGCAGTTACCAGAAGACCGGGGAGCTGTTTTTT.

The gene calls are TRBV13 and TRBJ2-1; D may be TRBD1 (6 bases). Germline values: CDR1 PRHDT, CDR2 FYEKMQ (reference sequence). The CDR3 totals 15 residues. V was cut by 1 base and J by 8 bases, with 15 bases left in between. The CDR3, as DNA: TGTGCCAGCAGCTTAGACGGGCAGGGGCTCGATGAGCAGTTCTTC. This encodes CASSLDGQGLDEQFF.

The DNA for the CDR3 is TGTGCCAGCAGTTTATCAGGGGGAGGGCTCACCGGGGAGCTGTTTTTT. Translating gives CASSLSGGGLTGELFF. J is TRBJ2-2 and V is TRBV27, with D possibly matching TRBD2 (7 bases). Germline V CDR1 and CDR2: MNHEY, SMNVEV (reference sequence). V lost 0 bases, J lost 4 bases, and 12 bases lay in between. The CDR3 has 16 residues.

The chain has TRBV10-1 and TRBJ2-7; 8 nucleotides agree with TRBD1. CDR3 length: 14 amino acids. Germline values: CDR1 WNHNN, CDR2 SYGVQD (reference sequence). The V segment lost 2 bases and the J segment 5 bases; nucleotides outside the gene matches: 5. In DNA, the CDR3 is TGCGCCAGCAGTGAGGGAGGACAGGGAGACGAGCAGTACTTC. Its translation is CASSEGGQGDEQYF.

The chain employs TRBV6-1 and TRBJ1-5; no clear D. The CDR3 consists of 12 residues. Trimming took off 5 bases at V and 10 bases at J, with 12 bases between the two ends. The germline CDR1 and CDR2 sequences are MNHNS and SASEGT. CDR3 DNA: TGTGCCAGCAGTCCCCTCGTAATCCCCCAGCATTTT. Its protein is CASSPLVIPQHF.

The gene calls are TRBV5-4 and TRBJ1-2, with 9 bases lining up with TRBD1. The V and J ends lost 4 bases and 5 bases, in that order; junction bases with no gene match: 6. Germline CDR1 and CDR2: SGHNT and YYREEE (reference sequence). This CDR3 is 14 amino acids long. In DNA form, the CDR3 reads TGTGCCAGCAGCGGAGGGACAGGGAATTATGGCTACACCTTC. Protein sequence: CASSGGTGNYGYTF.

J is TRBJ2-1 and V is TRBV27, with D possibly matching TRBD1 (6 bases). The CDR3 has 16 residues. Trimming cost V 0 bases and J 11 bases, with 20 bases left between them. The V gene's germline CDR1 is MNHEY and CDR2 SMNVEV (reference sequence). The CDR3 reads CASSLSRGSPTGKQFF. The DNA for the CDR3 is TGTGCCAGCAGTTTATCGAGAGGGAGTCCGACAGGCAAGCAGTTCTTC.

This clone was seen once. This chain joins TRBV15 and TRBJ2-5; tentatively, D is TRBD2 (6 bases). The CDR3 extends over 14 amino acids. CDR1 is LNHNV and CDR2 is YYDKDF in the germline V gene (reference sequence). The V end was cut by 3 bases, the J end by 2 bases, with 10 bases between. In DNA form, the CDR3 reads TGTGCCACCAGCAGGGAGGGGCTACAAGAGACCCAGTACTTC. It is translated as CATSREGLQETQYF.